Sequencing of this TCR beta chain was carried out in a study of blood T cells in healthy people across ages. The CDR3 is 11 amino acids. Trimming cost V 6 bases and J 10 bases, with 10 bases left between them. This clonotype was detected ten times or more. The authors ran a second PCR of 7 to 11 cycles using a sample-barcoded 5' primer and a J-beta primer mix. TCRdb independently ran MiXCR on the 5' RACE reads; one entry per CDR3 protein. This table holds 750,000 to 950,000 distinct CDR3 sequences, almost 30% found once. This sample was shared with a second study, whose subject was T cells of mothers and their children.

The chain carries TRBV12-3 or TRBV12-4 and TRBJ2-1; TRBD2 might be the D (5 bases). The clonotype originates from a woman aged 40 to 55 in good health. The sample taken for sequencing was blood. Here the CDR3 reads CASRVRREQFF. For the CDR3, the DNA is TGTGCCAGCAGGGTGAGGAGGGAGCAGTTCTTC.